The clone carrying this TCR beta chain counts as medium-sized. What it binds is unknown. A marrow graft followed busulfan-fludarabine conditioning, with cyclophosphamide on days +3 and +4. TCRdb's table, derived via immunoSEQ multiplex PCR, lists solely in-frame clones and lacks some. The sample includes 3,000 or so clones, none of them occurring once. This record belongs to a study of T cells after posttransplantation cyclophosphamide. Study results and caveats: Recipient CMV seropositivity and CMV reactivation strongly tracked TRB clonality. Donor-recipient repertoire similarity was low at 1-2 months, rising over year one. TRB overlap between skin or GI tissue T cells and blood was limited.

The CDR3 length is 15 residues. Trimming took 4 bases from V and 0 from J; bases not matched to a gene: 5. Germline CDR1 reads SGHDT; CDR2 reads YYEEEE. The sequencing here drew on PBMCs, taken after allogeneic stem cell transplant with posttransplant cyclophosphamide. This receptor was obtained from a male patient between 60 and 69 years old who received an allogeneic stem cell transplant from a related donor and was CMV-positive. The graft donor may be the source of some T cells. J is TRBJ1-1 and V is TRBV5-6, with 8 bases fitting TRBD1. The DNA of the CDR3 is TGTGCCAGCAGCGTCGGACAGGGCTTGAACACTGAAGCTTTCTTT. This encodes CASSVGQGLNTEAFF.